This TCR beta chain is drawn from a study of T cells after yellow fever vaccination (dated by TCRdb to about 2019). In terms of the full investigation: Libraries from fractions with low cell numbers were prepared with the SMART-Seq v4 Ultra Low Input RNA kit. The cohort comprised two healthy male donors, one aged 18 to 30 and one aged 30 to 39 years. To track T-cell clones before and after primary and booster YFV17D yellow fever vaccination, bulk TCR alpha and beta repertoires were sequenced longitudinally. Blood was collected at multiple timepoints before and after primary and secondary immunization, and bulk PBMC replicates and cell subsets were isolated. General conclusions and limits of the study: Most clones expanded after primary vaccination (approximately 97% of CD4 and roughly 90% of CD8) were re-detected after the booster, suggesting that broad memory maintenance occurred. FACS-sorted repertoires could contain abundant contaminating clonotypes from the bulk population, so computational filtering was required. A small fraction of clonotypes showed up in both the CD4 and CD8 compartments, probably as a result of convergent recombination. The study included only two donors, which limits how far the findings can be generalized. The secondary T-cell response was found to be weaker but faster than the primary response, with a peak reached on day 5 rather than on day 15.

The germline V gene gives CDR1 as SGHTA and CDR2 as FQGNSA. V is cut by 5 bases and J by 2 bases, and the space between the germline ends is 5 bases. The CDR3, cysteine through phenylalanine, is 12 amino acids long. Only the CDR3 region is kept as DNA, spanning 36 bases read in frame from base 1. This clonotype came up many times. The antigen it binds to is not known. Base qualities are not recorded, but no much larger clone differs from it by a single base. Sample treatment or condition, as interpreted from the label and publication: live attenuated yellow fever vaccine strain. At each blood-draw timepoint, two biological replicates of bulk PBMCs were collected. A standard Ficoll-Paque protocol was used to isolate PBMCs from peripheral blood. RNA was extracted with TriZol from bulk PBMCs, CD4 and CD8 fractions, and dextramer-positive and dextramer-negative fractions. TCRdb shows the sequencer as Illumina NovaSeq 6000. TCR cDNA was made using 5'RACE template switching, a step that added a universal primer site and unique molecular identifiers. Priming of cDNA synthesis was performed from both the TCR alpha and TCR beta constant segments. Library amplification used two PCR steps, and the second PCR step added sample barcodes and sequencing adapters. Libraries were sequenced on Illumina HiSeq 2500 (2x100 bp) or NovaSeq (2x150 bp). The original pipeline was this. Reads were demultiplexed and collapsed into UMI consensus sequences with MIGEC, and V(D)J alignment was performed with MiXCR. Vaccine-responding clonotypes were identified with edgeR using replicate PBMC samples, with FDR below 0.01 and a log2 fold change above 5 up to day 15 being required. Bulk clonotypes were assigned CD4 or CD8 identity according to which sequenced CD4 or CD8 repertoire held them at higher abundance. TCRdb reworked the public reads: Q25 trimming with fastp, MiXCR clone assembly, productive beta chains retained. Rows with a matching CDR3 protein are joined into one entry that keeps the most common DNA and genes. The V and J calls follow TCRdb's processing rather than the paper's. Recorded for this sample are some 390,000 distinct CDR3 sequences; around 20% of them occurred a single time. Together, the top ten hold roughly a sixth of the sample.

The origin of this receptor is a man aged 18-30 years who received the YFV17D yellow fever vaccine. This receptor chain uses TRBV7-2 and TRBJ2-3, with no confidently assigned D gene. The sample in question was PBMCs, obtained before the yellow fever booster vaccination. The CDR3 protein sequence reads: CASSAFTDTQYF. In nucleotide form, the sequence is TGTGCCAGCAGCGCCTTCACAGATACGCAGTATTTT.